The next 15 T cell receptor beta chains were all read from a single sample in a study of OX40 agonist ivuxolimab in advanced cancers. Profiled with immunoSEQ multiplex PCR; TCRdb holds only in-frame clones, not every one. The sample lists 20,000 or so clones, about 88% occurring once. This specimen consisted of CD4+ or CD8+ T cells sorted from blood, obtained in a trial of the OX40 agonist ivuxolimab. These receptors all stem from an adult with an advanced solid tumor such as melanoma, head and neck, liver or kidney cancer.

As regards this clone: Germline is not matched at one junction end, which may reflect a read error. This CDR3 is CASRPGGGTATQYF. In DNA form, the CDR3 reads TGTGCCAGCAGACCGGGGGGAGGGACAGCTACGCAGTATTTT. The chain employs TRBV2 and TRBJ2-3, with D possibly being TRBD1 or TRBD2 (7 bases each). The CDR3 totals 14 residues. Germline CDR1 reads SNHLY; CDR2 reads FYNNEI. Full variable domain (remainder filled in from reference TRBV2 and TRBJ2-3): EPEVTQTPSHQVTQMGQEVILRCVPISNHLYFYWYRQILGQKVEFLVSFYNNEISEKSEIFDDQFSVERPDGSNFTLKIRSTKLEDSAMYFCASRPGGGTATQYFGPGTRLTVL.

This clone was detected only a few times. Other DNA sequences in this sample translate to the same CDR3. The chain uses TRBV4-1 and TRBJ2-1; no firm D call. V was pared by 0 bases and J by 5 bases, with 5 bases between. Germline loops: CDR1 MGHRA, CDR2 YSYEKL. This CDR3 is 13 amino acids long. CDR3 region: CASSQDFHNEQFF. The CDR3 coding sequence is TGCGCCAGCAGCCAAGATTTCCACAATGAGCAGTTCTTC.

The rearrangement joins TRBV6-6 to TRBJ2-2; perhaps TRBD2 as D (5 bases). Germline V CDR1 and CDR2: MNHNY, SVGAGI (reference sequence). With 0 bases removed from V and 3 bases from J, the gap between germline ends came to 8 bases. The CDR3 totals 15 residues. CDR3 nucleotide sequence: TGTGCCAGCAGTTACTCGGGAGCGTACACCGGGGAGCTGTTTTTT. It codes for CASSYSGAYTGELFF.

The rearrangement links TRBV13 to TRBJ2-4; TRBD1 matches 9 bases. The V segment lost 5 bases and the J segment 5 bases; nucleotides outside the gene matches: 10. CDR3 length: 16 residues. The V gene's germline CDR1 is PRHDT and CDR2 FYEKMQ (reference sequence). CDR3 in DNA: TGTGCCAGCAGCGAAGGACCGGGACAGGGACAAAACATTCAGTACTTC. Amino acid sequence: CASSEGPGQGQNIQYF.

This CDR3 reads CASSPQLVGSTSKAFF. CDR3 nucleotides: TGTGCCAGCAGCCCCCAGTTGGTGGGGAGCACCTCAAAAGCTTTCTTT. J is TRBJ1-1 and V is TRBV7-2; unclear D gene. Trimming took 5 bases from V and 9 from J, leaving 25 bases between them. This CDR3 comprises 16 residues. Per the germline V gene, CDR1 is SGHTA and CDR2 is FQGNSA.

V is TRBV29-1 and J is TRBJ2-7, with a tentative D call TRBD2 (5 bases). Germline assignment: CDR1 SQVTM and CDR2 ANQGSEA. The CDR3 consists of 13 residues. V was shortened by 2 bases and J by 0 bases, with 8 bases between the two germline ends. The chain's CDR3 is CSVETRTSYEQYF. CDR3 DNA: TGCAGCGTTGAAACTAGGACCTCCTACGAGCAGTACTTC.

The chain has TRBV29-1 and TRBJ1-4, with D possibly TRBD1 on 5 matching bases. Between the trimmed V and J ends, which lost 6 bases and 6 bases, there was a span of 11 bases. This CDR3 has 12 residues. Germline CDR1 reads SQVTM; CDR2 reads ANQGSEA. The DNA of the CDR3 is TGCAGCGTCCGGGGGGTTGATGAAAAACTGTTTTTT. Protein product: CSVRGVDEKLFF.

The J gene is TRBJ2-5, the V gene TRBV7-6; TRBD1 is a possible D gene (6 bases). The V end lost 5 bases, the J end lost 1 base, and 11 bases lay between the germline ends. This CDR3 is 14 amino acids long. The germline V gene encodes CDR1 SGHVS and CDR2 FNYEAQ. In nucleotides, the CDR3 is TGTGCCAGCAGCGGCCCACAGGGCCAAGAGACCCAGTACTTC. Translating it yields CASSGPQGQETQYF.

V gene TRBV6-5 combines with J gene TRBJ2-1; D gene ambiguous. The germline CDR1 and CDR2 sequences are MNHEY and SVGAGI. CDR3 length: 13 amino acids. V lost 2 bases, J lost 10 bases, and 12 bases lay in between. The CDR3 DNA sequence: TGTGCCAGCAGTTACGACCTGGGCTCGGAGCAGTTCTTC. This gives the protein CASSYDLGSEQFF.

The chain employs TRBV7-2 and TRBJ2-3; D gene ambiguous. The germline gives CDR1 SGHTA, CDR2 FQGNSA. Trimming left V 1 base short and J 0 bases short, with 8 bases between. CDR3 length equals 15 residues. The CDR3 protein is CASSLVAPSTDTQYF. CDR3 DNA sequence: TGTGCCAGCAGCTTAGTTGCGCCAAGCACAGATACGCAGTATTTT.

Details on this clone: Other nucleotide sequences in the sample specify the same CDR3. The chain joins TRBV7-9 to TRBJ2-1; no reliable D call. Germline V gene lookup returns CDR1 SEHNR and CDR2 FQNEAQ (reference sequence). There are 13 residues in the CDR3. The germline V and J ends were trimmed by 4 bases and 5 bases, with 9 bases remaining between them. The CDR3 DNA follows: TGTGCCAGCAGCTCGCCCCGGGACAATGAGCAGTTCTTC. Amino acids: CASSSPRDNEQFF.

The genes are TRBV7-9 and TRBJ2-1; TRBD2 aligns across 10 bases. The germline CDR1 and CDR2 sequences are SEHNR and FQNEAQ (reference sequence). With V trimmed by 5 bases and J by 4 bases, 8 bases remained unmatched. The CDR3 is made up of 16 amino acids. CDR3: CASSTTTSGDYNEQFF. CDR3 in DNA: TGTGCCAGCAGCACAACCACTAGCGGGGATTACAATGAGCAGTTCTTC.

This rearrangement joins TRBV18 to TRBJ1-4, with TRBD1 identical over 7 bases. Trimming removed 8 bases from V and 3 bases from J; junction bases left unmatched: 6. Germline CDR1 and CDR2: KGHSH and LQKENI. The CDR3 sequence is 14 residues long. Written as DNA, the CDR3 is TGTGCCAGCCACAGGGGCGCCGCTAATGAAAAACTGTTTTTT. Amino acids: CASHRGAANEKLFF.

This sequence joins TRBV5-4 and TRBJ2-7, with 14 bases matching TRBD2. The CDR3 loop spans 17 amino acids. Germline loops: CDR1 SGHNT, CDR2 YYREEE (reference sequence). The junction had 9 bases not matched to a gene; V was cut back by 3 bases and J by 4 bases. The CDR3, as DNA: TGTGCCAGCAGCTATACCGGGACTAGCGGGAGTTGGTACGAGCAGTACTTC. It translates to CASSYTGTSGSWYEQYF. Full variable domain (rest looked up from reference TRBV5-4 and TRBJ2-7): ETGVTQSPTHLIKTRGQQVTLRCSSQSGHNTVSWYQQALGQGPQFIFQYYREEENGRGNFPPRFSGLQFPNYSSELNVNALELDDSALYLCASSYTGTSGSWYEQYFGPGTRLTVT.

J is TRBJ1-2 and V is TRBV12-5; weak D call: TRBD1 (5 bases). The CDR3 length is 15 residues. V shed 1 base and J shed 8 bases, with 17 bases lying between them. Germline CDR1 reads LGHNT; CDR2 reads FRNRAP. CDR3 nucleotide sequence: TGTGCTAGTGGTTTGGGAATGGACACGGCTGGAGGCTACACCTTC. It codes for CASGLGMDTAGGYTF. Filled out from reference TRBV12-5 and TRBJ1-2, the complete variable domain reads DARVTQTPRHKVTEMGQEVTMRCQPILGHNTVFWYRQTMMQGLELLAYFRNRAPLDDSGMPKDRFSAEMPDATLATLKIQPSEPRDSAVYFCASGLGMDTAGGYTFGSGTRLTVV.